This T cell receptor (beta chain) comes out of a study of blood T cells in healthy people across ages. Overall study findings and caveats: TCR beta diversity per million T cells fell roughly linearly with age. In the absence of known donor CMV status, changes in expanded clonotypes were possibly confounded.

Using a J-beta primer mix together with a sample-barcoded 5' primer, a second PCR was run for roughly 7 to 11 cycles. Carrying 12 random nucleotides, a template-switch adaptor labeled each individual cDNA molecule. TCRdb analysed the 5' RACE reads with MiXCR anew, one entry per CDR3 protein. Of roughly 1 million distinct CDR3 sequences listed, roughly a quarter are singletons. In regard to this clonotype: Its antigen is undetermined.

This CDR3 contains 13 residues. Between the trimmed V and J ends, which lost 4 bases and 4 bases, there was a span of 10 bases. CDR1 LGHDT and CDR2 YNNKEL come from the germline V gene (reference sequence). These same records also appear under a second study, on T cells of mothers and their children. Per that study: Related mother and child pairs showed slightly greater overlap (not significant) than unrelated pairs did.

The clonotype originates from a girl aged 2 to 9 in good health. The chain has TRBV3-1 and TRBJ1-2; D not certain. The specimen was blood. The DNA of the CDR3 is TGTGCCAGCAGCCCTCGGGCCAGCTATGGCTACACCTTC. Amino acid sequence: CASSPRASYGYTF.